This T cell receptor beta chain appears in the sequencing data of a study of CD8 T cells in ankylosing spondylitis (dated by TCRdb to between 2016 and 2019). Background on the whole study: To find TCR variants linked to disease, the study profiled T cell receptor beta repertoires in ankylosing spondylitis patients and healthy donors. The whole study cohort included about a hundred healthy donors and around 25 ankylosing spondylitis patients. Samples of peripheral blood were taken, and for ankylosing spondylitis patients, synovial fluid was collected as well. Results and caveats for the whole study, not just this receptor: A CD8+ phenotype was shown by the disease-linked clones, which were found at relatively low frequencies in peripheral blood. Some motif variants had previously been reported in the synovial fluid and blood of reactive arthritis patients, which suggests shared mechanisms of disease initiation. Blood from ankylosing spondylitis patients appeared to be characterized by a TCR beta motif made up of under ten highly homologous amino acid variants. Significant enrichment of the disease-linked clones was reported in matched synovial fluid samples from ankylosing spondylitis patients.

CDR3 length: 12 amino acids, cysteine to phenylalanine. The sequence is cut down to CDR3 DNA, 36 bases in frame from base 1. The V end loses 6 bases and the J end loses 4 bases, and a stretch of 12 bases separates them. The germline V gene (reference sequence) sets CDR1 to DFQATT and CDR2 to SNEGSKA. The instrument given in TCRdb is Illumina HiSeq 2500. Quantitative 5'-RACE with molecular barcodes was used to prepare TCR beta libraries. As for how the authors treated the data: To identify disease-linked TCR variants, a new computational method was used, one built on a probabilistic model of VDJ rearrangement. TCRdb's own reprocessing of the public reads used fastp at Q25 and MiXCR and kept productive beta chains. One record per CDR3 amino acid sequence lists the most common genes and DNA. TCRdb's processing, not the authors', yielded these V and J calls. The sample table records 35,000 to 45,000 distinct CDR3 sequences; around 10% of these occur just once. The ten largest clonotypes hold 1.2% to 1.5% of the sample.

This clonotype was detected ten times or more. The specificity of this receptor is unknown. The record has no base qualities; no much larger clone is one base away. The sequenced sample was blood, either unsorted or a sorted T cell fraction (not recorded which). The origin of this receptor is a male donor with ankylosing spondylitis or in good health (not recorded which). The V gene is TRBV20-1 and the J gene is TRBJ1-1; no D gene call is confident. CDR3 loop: CSASGRPTEAFF. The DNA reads TGCAGTGCCAGCGGGCGTCCCACTGAAGCTTTCTTT.